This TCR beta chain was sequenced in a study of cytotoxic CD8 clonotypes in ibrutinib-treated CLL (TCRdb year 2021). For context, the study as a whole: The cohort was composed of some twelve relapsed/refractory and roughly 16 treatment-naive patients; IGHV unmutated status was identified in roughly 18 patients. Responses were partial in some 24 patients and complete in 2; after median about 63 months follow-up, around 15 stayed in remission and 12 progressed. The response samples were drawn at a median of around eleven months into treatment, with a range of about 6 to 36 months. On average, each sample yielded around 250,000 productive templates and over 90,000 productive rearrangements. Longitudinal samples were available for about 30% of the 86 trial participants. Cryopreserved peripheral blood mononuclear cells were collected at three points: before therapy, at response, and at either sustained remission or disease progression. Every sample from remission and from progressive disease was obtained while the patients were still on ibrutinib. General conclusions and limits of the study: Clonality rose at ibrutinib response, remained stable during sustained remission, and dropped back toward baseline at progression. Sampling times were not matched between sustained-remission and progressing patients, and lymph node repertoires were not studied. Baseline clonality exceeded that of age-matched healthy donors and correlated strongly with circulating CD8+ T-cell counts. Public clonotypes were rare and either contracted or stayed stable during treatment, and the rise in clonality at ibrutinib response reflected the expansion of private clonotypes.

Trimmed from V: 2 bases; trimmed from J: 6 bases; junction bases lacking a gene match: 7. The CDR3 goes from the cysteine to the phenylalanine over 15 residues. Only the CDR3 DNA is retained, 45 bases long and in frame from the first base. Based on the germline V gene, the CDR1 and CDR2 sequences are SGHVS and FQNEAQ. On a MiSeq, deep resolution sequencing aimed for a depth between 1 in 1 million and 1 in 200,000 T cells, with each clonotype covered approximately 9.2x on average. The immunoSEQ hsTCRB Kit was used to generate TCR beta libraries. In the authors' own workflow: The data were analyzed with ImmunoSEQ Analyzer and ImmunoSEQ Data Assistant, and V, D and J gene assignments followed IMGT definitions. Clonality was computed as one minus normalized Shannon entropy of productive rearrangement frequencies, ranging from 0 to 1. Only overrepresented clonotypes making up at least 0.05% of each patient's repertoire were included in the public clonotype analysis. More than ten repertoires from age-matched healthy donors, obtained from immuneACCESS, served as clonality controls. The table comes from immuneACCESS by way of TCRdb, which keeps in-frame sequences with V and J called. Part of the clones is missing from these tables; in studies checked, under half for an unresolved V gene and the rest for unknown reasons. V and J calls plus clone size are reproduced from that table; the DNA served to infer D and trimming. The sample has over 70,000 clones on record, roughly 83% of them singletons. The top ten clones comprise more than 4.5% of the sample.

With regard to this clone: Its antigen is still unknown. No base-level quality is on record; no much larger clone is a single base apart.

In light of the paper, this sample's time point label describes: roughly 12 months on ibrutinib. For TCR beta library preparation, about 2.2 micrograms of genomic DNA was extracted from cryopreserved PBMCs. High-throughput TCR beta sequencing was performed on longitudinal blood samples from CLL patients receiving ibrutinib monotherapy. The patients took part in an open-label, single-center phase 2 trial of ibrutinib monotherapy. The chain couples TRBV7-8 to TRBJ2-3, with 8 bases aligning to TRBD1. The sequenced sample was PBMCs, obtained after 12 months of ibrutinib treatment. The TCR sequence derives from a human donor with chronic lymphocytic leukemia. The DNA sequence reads TGTGCCAGCAGCTTAATGCAGGGGGCGTTCGATACGCAGTATTTT. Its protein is CASSLMQGAFDTQYF.